The present entry profiles one T cell receptor beta chain with its context. Its antigen is undetermined. Germline assignment: CDR1 SSHAT and CDR2 FNYEAQ (reference sequence). Trimming cost V 5 bases and J 6 bases; bases outside gene matches: 9. The CDR3 has 15 residues. This specimen comes from a study of T-cell memory formation after mild COVID-19. Overall study context: TCR clusters were mostly donor specific. Study-level findings and limits: Memory sampled before infection contained some responding clones, suggesting cross-reactive memory joined. Mostly located in CM and EM were contracting CD4+ clones, with contracting CD8+ clones located in EMRA.

Employing constant-segment primers, 5'RACE generated TCR alpha and TCR beta cDNA libraries bearing sample barcodes and UMIs. TCRdb reprocessed the 5' RACE reads via MiXCR and lists one record per CDR3 protein. The sample records around 200,000 distinct CDR3 sequences, about a fifth being singletons. This sequence originates from an adult woman who had mild COVID-19 (a few samples of this study predate the infection). Cell type and time point are not known. The chain is built from TRBV7-7 and TRBJ2-1, with 8 nucleotides matching TRBD2. The sequencing sample was made of PBMCs or a T cell subset sorted from them (not recorded which). The DNA for the CDR3 is TGTGCCAGCAGCCGCCGGGAGGGGCCCATCAATGAGCAGTTCTTC. Its translation is CASSRREGPINEQFF.